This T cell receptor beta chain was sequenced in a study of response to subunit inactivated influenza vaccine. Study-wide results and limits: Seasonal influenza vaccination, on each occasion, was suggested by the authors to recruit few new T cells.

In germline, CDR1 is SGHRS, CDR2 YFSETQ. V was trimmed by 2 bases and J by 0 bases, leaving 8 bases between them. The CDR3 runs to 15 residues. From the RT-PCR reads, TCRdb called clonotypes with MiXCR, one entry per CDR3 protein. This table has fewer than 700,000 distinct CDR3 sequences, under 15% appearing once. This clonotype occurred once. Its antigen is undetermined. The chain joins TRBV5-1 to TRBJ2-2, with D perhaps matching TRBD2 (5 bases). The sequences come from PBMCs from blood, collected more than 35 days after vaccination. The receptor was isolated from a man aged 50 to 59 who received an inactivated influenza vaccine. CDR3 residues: CASSLAETNTGELFF. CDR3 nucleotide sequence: TGCGCCAGCAGCTTAGCGGAGACGAACACCGGGGAGCTGTTTTTT. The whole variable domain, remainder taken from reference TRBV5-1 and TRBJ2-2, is KAGVTQTPRYLIKTRGQQVTLSCSPISGHRSVSWYQQTPGQGLQFLFEYFSETQRNKGNFPGRFSGRQFSNSRSEMNVSTLELGDSALYLCASSLAETNTGELFFGEGSRLTVL.